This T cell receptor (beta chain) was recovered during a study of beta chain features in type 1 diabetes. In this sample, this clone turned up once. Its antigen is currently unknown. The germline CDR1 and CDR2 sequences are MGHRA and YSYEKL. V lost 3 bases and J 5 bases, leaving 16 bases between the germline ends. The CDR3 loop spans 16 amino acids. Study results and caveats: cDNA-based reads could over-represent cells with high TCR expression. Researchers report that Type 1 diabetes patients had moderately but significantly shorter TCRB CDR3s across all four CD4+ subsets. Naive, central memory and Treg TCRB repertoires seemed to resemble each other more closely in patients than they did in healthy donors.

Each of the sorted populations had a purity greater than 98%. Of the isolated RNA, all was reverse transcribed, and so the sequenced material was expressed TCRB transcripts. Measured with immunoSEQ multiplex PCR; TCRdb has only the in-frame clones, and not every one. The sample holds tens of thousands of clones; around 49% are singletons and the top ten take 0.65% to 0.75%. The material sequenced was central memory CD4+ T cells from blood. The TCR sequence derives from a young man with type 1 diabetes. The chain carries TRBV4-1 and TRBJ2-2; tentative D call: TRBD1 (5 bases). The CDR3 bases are TGCGCCAGCAGCCATGAGGACAATCCGGAAACCGGGGAGCTGTTTTTT. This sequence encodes CASSHEDNPETGELFF.